These 10 T cell receptor beta chains were all obtained from the same sample, sequenced in a study of siplizumab effects on memory and regulatory T cells. Produced via immunoSEQ multiplex PCR; TCRdb's table is partial and in-frame only. The sample holds roughly 120,000 clones, 90% to 95% seen once. The sequenced sample consisted of Tregs sorted from blood. All receptors derive from a human donor in good health.

This clone was recorded only once. This chain links TRBV19 with TRBJ1-2; the D gene is possibly TRBD1 (6 bases). The V end was cut by 9 bases, the J end by 3 bases, with 17 bases between. Germline V gives CDR1 LNHDA, CDR2 SQIVND (reference sequence). The CDR3 sequence is 14 residues long. The CDR3: CASEPEQGYYGYTF. In DNA, the CDR3 is TGTGCCAGCGAACCAGAACAGGGCTACTATGGCTACACCTTC.

The chain carries TRBV6-5 and TRBJ1-2; 7 bases map to TRBD1. Germline values: CDR1 MNHEY, CDR2 SVGAGI. The CDR3 totals 13 residues. V shed 5 bases, J shed 6 bases, and the junction held 6 bases outside the gene matches. The CDR3 coding sequence is TGTGCCAGCAGTCTAGGGACAGTCCATGGCTACACCTTC. This sequence encodes CASSLGTVHGYTF.

The count of this clone is one. The gene calls are TRBV7-2 and TRBJ2-7, with TRBD1 as a possible D gene (6 bases). The CDR3 consists of 13 residues. Deletions cut 3 bases from V and 2 bases from J, with 8 bases between. Germline V gene lookup returns CDR1 SGHTA and CDR2 FQGNSA. The CDR3 spells CASSFRDTYEQYF. The DNA for the CDR3 is TGTGCCAGCAGCTTTCGGGACACCTACGAGCAGTACTTC.

V is TRBV4-2 and J is TRBJ1-2; 10 bases line up with TRBD1. This CDR3 contains 19 residues. J was trimmed by 0 bases and V by 0 bases; bases with no gene match: 10. CDR1 LGHNA and CDR2 YNFKEQ come from the germline V gene. DNA for the CDR3: TGTGCCAGCAGCCAAGATGGGATGGGACAGGGGAGGACTAACTATGGCTACACCTTC. Protein sequence: CASSQDGMGQGRTNYGYTF.

The CDR3 bases are TGCGCCAGCAGCCGAACGGGACAACGAACTGAAAAACTGTTTTTT. This sequence encodes CASSRTGQRTEKLFF. The genes are TRBV5-1 and TRBJ1-4; D possibly corresponds to TRBD1 (6 bases). Germline-derived CDR1 and CDR2 are SGHRS and YFSETQ. This CDR3 comprises 15 residues. The V end was cut by 4 bases, the J end by 7 bases, with 17 bases between.

The chain has TRBV6-6 and TRBJ2-6; no clear D gene. Trimming removed 6 bases from V and 0 bases from J, with 6 bases in between. Germline values: CDR1 MNHNY, CDR2 SVGAGI (reference sequence). The CDR3 is 14 amino acids. The DNA for the CDR3 is TGTGCCAGCAGGCGCTTCTCTGGGGCCAACGTCCTGACTTTC. Translation: CASRRFSGANVLTF.

The CDR3: CASSVGGLVGGYTF. As DNA, the CDR3 is TGTGCCAGCAGCGTAGGAGGGCTGGTTGGTGGCTACACCTTC. The chain employs TRBV9 and TRBJ1-2; D ambiguous. V lost 0 bases, J lost 7 bases, and 13 bases lay in between. The V gene's germline CDR1 is SGDLS and CDR2 YYNGEE. The CDR3 covers 14 residues.

The chain joins TRBV30 to TRBJ1-4; TRBD1 matches 11 bases. CDR1 and CDR2 (germline): GTSNPN, SVGIG (reference sequence). J gave up 4 bases and V 3 bases, and 4 bases lay outside the gene matches. The CDR3 length is 15 residues. CDR3 region: CAWSGQGAVNEKLFF. DNA for the CDR3: TGTGCCTGGAGCGGACAGGGGGCGGTTAATGAAAAACTGTTTTTT.

V gene TRBV11-1 combines with J gene TRBJ2-1; TRBD1 matches at 7 bases. V gave up 4 bases and J gave up 3 bases; unmatched junction bases: 3. Germline CDR1 and CDR2: SGHAT and FQDESV (reference sequence). The CDR3 spans 14 residues. The CDR3 protein is CASSSDRNYNEQFF. DNA of the CDR3: TGTGCCAGCAGCTCGGACAGGAACTACAATGAGCAGTTCTTC.

CDR3 in DNA: TGTGCCAGCAGCCTAGCGGGAGTTGACAATGAGCAGTTCTTC. It encodes CASSLAGVDNEQFF. The chain couples TRBV11-3 to TRBJ2-1; 10 bases map to TRBD2. V gave up 5 bases and J gave up 5 bases; unmatched junction bases: 3. The CDR3 consists of 14 residues. Per germline, CDR1 SGHNT and CDR2 YENEEA.